The T cell receptor (beta chain) described here comes from a study of cytomegalovirus exposure and HLA in healthy donors. As regards this clone: Its antigen is still unknown.

Per germline, CDR1 SGHRS and CDR2 YFSETQ. This CDR3 spans 15 amino acids. Points from the study as a whole: Most CMV-associated TCR beta chains appeared HLA-restricted in a later analysis. Prior analysis indicated that the majority of TCR beta V segments exhibited productivity approximately 87% or approximately 30% of the time. Rare sequences made up most TCRs, while some public TCRs were found in many donors. The study put 150 or so TCR beta chains on its list as cytomegalovirus-associated.

The PCR employed 60 Vbeta primers together with 13 Jbeta primers. The repertoire was sequenced with immunoSEQ multiplex PCR; TCRdb's copy has only in-frame clones and lacks some. The sample gives about 81,000 clones, approximately 90% of which show up once; about 2.3% is in the top ten. This sequence joins TRBV5-1 and TRBJ2-5, with 13 bases matching TRBD2. The DNA end favors TRBJ2-7, so the J call may be wrong. Sequenced sample: PBMCs. This sequence originates from a man younger than 30 in good health and CMV-seronegative. For the CDR3, the DNA is TGCGCCAGCAGCTCGGGACTAGCGGGAACCTACGAGCAGTACTTC. Encoded protein: CASSSGLAGTYEQYF.